This TCR beta chain comes out of a study of T-cell reconstitution after alpha-beta-depleted transplantation in children. The CDR3 contains 12 residues. This clonotype has just a few counts. The junction departs from germline at one end; a sequencing error may be responsible. Using unique molecular identifiers, the investigators prepared the TCRbeta library. TCRdb independently ran MiXCR on the PCR reads; one entry per CDR3 protein. Of about 980,000 distinct CDR3 sequences listed, 25% to 30% are singletons. The starting material was PBMCs, mostly from graft donor cells, obtained 360 days after TCRalphabeta/CD19-depleted stem cell transplant. The V gene is TRBV12-3 or TRBV12-4, the J gene TRBJ2-1; TRBD2 might be the D (6 bases). The receptor was isolated from a boy under two years old who had a stem cell transplant for SCID, so the T cells may come from the graft donor. The CDR3 region has the DNA TGTGCCAGCCGGGACTCCGACAATGAGCAGTTCTTC. As protein: CASRDSDNEQFF.